This record covers a single TCR beta chain. What it binds is unknown. This sample is drawn from a study of cytomegalovirus exposure and HLA in healthy donors. Study-level results: Rare sequences made up most TCRs, while some public TCRs were found in many donors.

Germline V lookup: CDR1 MGHRA, CDR2 YSYEKL. The CDR3 extends over 14 amino acids. V was pared by 4 bases and J by 5 bases, with 4 bases of the junction left unmatched. PCR primers comprised 60 Vbeta and 13 Jbeta primers. Assay: immunoSEQ multiplex PCR; the TCRdb copy retains only in-frame clones and omits some. The table has about 150,000 clones, around 80% seen once. The chain is built from TRBV4-1 and TRBJ1-5; 8 nucleotides align to TRBD1. This sequence was found in a woman between 40 and 50 years old in good health and CMV-seronegative. Sequencing input: PBMCs. The CDR3 here is CASSRQGIDQPQHF. In DNA, the CDR3 is TGCGCCAGCAGCCGACAGGGGATTGATCAGCCCCAGCATTTT.